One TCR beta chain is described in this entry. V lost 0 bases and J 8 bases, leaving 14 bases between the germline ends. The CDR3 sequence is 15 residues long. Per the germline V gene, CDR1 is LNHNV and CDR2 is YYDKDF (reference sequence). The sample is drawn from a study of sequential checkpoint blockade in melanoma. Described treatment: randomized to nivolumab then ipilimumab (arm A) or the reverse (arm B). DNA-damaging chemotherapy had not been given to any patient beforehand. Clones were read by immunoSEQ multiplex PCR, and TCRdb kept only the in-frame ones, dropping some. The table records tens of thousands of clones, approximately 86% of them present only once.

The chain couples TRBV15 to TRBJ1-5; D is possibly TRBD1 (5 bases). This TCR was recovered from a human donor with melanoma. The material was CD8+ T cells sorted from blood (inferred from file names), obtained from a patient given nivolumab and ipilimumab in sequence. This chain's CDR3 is CATSRDQGANEPQHF. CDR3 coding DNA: TGTGCCACCAGCAGAGATCAGGGCGCCAACGAGCCCCAGCATTTT. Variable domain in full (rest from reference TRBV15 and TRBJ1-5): DAMVIQNPRYQVTQFGKPVTLSCSQTLNHNVMYWYQQKSSQAPKLLFHYYDKDFNNEADTPDNFQSRRPNTSFCFLDIRSPGLGDTAMYLCATSRDQGANEPQHFGDGTRLSIL.